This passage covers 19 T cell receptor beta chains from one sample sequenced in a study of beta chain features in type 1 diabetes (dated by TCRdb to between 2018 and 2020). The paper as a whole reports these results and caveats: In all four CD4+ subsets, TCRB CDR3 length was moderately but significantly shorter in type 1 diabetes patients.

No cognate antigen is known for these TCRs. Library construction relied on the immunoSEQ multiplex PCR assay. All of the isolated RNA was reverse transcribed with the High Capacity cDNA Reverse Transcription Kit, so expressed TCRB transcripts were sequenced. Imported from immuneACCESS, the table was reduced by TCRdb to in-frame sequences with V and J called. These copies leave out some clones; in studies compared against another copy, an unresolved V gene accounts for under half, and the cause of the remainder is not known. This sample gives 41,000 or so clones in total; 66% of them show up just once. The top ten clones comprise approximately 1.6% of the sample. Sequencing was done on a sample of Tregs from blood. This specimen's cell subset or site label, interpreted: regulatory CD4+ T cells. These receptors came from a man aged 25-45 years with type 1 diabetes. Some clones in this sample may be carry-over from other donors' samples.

CDR3 DNA: TGTGCCAGCAGCTCGCGACTAGCGGGGGGGAGTGAGCAGTTCTTC. It translates to CASSSRLAGGSEQFF. The V call is TRBV7-8, the J call TRBJ2-1; 14 bases line up with TRBD2. This CDR3 is 15 amino acids long. Germline CDR1 and CDR2: SGHVS and FQNEAQ. V lost 4 bases to trimming and J lost 9 bases; unmatched junction nucleotides: 5.

CDR3 sequence reads: CASSVTPGLSYGYTF. For the CDR3, the DNA is TGTGCCAGCAGCGTAACTCCGGGACTTAGCTATGGCTACACCTTC. The gene calls are TRBV9 and TRBJ1-2, with TRBD1 as a possible D gene (5 bases). The CDR3 is 15 amino acids. Trimming pared 1 base from V and 4 bases from J, leaving 14 bases between. CDR1 and CDR2 from the germline V gene are SGDLS and YYNGEE.

CDR3 nucleotide sequence: TGTGCCAGTAGTCCCCGACAAAACACCGGGGAGCTGTTTTTT. As protein: CASSPRQNTGELFF. This chain links TRBV19 with TRBJ2-2; D is unclear. Deletions cut 5 bases from V and 2 bases from J, with 9 bases between. Germline V gene sequence: CDR1 LNHDA, CDR2 SQIVND (reference sequence). The CDR3 runs 14 residues.

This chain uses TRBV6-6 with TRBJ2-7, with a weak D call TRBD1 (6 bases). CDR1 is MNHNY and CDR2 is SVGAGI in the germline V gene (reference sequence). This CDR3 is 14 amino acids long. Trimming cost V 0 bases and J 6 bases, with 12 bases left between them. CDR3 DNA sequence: TGTGCCAGCAGTTACTCTCTGGGGGCCCGCGAGCAGTACTTC. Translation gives CASSYSLGAREQYF.

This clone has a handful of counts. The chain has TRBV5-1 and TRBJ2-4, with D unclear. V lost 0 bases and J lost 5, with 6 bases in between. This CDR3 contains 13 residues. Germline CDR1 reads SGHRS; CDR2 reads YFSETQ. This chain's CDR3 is CASSLASENIQYF. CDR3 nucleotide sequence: TGCGCCAGCAGCTTGGCCAGCGAAAACATTCAGTACTTC.

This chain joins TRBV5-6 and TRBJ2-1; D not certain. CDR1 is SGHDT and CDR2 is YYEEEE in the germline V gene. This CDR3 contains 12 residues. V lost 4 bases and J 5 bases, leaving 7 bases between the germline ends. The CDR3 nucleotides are TGTGCCAGCAGCGTTCTCGACAATGAGCAGTTCTTC. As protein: CASSVLDNEQFF.

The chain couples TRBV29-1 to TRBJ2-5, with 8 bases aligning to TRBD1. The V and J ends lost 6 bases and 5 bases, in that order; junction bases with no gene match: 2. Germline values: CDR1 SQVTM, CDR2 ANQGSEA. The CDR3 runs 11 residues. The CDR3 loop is CSVHRGETQYF. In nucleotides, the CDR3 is TGCAGCGTCCACAGGGGGGAGACCCAGTACTTC.

CDR3 nucleotides: TGTGCCAGCAGATTAGACACGGCCTACGAGCAGTACTTC. Translated, it gives CASRLDTAYEQYF. The chain recombines TRBV28 with TRBJ2-7; the D is unclear. This CDR3 is 13 amino acids long. Germline V CDR1 and CDR2: MDHEN, SYDVKM. V was pared by 6 bases and J by 2 bases, with 11 bases between.

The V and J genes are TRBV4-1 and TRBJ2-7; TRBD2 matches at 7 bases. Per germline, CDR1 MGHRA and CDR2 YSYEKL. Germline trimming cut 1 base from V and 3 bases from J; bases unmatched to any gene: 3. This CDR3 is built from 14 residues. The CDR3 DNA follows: TGCGCCAGCAGCCAAGGACTAGCTGGCTACGAGCAGTACTTC. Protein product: CASSQGLAGYEQYF.

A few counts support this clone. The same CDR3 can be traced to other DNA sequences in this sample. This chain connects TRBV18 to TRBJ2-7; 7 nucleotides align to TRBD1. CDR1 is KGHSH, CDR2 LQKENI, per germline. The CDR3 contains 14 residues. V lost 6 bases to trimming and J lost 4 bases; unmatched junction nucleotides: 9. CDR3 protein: CASSPPGTAYEQYF. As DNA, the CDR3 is TGTGCCAGCTCCCCGCCCGGGACAGCATACGAGCAGTACTTC.

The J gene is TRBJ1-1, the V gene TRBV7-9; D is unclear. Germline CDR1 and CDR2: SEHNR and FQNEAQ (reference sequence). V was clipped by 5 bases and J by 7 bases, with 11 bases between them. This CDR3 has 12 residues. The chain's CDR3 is CASSPASGEAFF. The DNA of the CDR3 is TGTGCCAGCAGCCCCGCTTCGGGTGAAGCTTTCTTT.

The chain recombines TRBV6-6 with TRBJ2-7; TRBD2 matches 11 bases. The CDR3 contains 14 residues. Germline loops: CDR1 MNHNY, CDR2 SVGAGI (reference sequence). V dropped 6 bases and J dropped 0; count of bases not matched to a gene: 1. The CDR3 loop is CASRLAGDSYEQYF. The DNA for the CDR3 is TGTGCCAGCAGACTAGCGGGGGACTCCTACGAGCAGTACTTC.

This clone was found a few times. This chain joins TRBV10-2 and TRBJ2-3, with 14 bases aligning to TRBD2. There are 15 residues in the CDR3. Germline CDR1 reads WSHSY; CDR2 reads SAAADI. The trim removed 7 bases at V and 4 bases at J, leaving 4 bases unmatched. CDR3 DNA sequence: TGCGCCAGCATGGGGACTAGCGGGGGACCAGATACGCAGTATTTT. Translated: CASMGTSGGPDTQYF.

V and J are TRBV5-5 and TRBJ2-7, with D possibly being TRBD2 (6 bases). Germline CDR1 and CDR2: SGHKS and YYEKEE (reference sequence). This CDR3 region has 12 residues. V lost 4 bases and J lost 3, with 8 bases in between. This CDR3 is CASSTSFYEQYF. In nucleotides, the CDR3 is TGTGCCAGCAGCACTAGCTTCTACGAGCAGTACTTC.

CDR3 nucleotides: TGTGCCAGCAGCGCGACTAGAACAGATACGCAGTATTTT. It specifies CASSATRTDTQYF. The chain uses TRBV7-2 and TRBJ2-3; D might be TRBD2 (6 bases). The V and J ends lost 5 bases and 3 bases respectively, with 9 bases between them. The germline CDR1 and CDR2 sequences are SGHTA and FQGNSA. CDR3 size: 13 residues.

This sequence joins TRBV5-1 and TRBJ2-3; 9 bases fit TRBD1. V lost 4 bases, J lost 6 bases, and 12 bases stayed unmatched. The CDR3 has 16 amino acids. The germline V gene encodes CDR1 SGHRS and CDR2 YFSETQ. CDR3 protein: CASSPRDRARWDTQYF. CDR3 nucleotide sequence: TGCGCCAGCAGCCCAAGGGACAGGGCCCGGTGGGATACGCAGTATTTT.

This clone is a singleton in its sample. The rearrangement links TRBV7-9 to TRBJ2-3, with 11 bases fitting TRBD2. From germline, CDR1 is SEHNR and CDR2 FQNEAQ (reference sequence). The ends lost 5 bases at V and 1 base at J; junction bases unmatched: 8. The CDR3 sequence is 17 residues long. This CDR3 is CASSRRLAGMGTDTQYF. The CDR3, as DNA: TGTGCCAGCAGCCGTAGACTAGCGGGGATGGGCACAGATACGCAGTATTTT.

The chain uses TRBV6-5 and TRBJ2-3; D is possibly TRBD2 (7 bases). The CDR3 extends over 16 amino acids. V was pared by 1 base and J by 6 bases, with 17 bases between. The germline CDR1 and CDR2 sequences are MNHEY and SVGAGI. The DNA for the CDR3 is TGTGCCAGCAGTTACTACGGGGGAGGGGGGGCGGATACGCAGTATTTT. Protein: CASSYYGGGGADTQYF.

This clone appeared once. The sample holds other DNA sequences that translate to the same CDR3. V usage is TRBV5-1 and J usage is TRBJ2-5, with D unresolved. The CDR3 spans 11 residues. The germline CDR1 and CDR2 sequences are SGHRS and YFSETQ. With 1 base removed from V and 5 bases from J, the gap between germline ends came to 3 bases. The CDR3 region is CASSLQETQYF. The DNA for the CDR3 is TGCGCCAGCAGCTTGCAGGAGACCCAGTACTTC.